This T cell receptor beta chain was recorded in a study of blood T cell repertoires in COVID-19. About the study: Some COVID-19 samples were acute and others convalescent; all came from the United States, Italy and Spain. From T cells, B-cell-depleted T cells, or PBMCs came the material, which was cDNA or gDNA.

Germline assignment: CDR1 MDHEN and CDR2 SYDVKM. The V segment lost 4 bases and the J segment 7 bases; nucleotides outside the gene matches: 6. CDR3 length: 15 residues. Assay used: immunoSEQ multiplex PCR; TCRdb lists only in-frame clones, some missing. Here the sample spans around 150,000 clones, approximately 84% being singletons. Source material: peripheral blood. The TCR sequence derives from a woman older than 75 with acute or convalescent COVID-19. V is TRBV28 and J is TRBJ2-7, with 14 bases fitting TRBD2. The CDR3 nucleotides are TGTGCCAGCAGTTCCGGGACTAGCGGGAGAGTTGAGCAGTACTTC. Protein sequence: CASSSGTSGRVEQYF. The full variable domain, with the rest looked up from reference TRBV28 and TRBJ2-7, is DVKVTQSSRYLVKRTGEKVFLECVQDMDHENMFWYRQDPGLGLRLIYFSYDVKMKEKGDIPEGYSVSREKKERFSLILESASTNQTSMYLCASSSGTSGRVEQYFGPGTRLTVT.